This is a list of T cell receptor beta chains from one sample in a study of blood T cell repertoires in COVID-19. Method: immunoSEQ multiplex PCR; TCRdb's copy keeps in-frame clones and lacks some. The sample contains 320,000 or so clones, over 80% of which appear only once. Source material: PBMCs or T cells enriched from blood (not recorded which). The receptors were gathered from a man younger than 40 who had recovered from COVID-19. The CDR3 runs from the conserved cysteine through the conserved F or W. The D gene is left open where the match is weak. The size of a clone is reported for some rows only, either as once, few or many, or as a class for expanded clones.

clone_size: many
d_call: .
j_call: TRBJ1-6
v_call: TRBV19
cdr3_aa: CASSIQGEDSPLHF
cdr3_nt: TGTGCCAGTAGTATACAAGGGGAAGATTCACCCCTCCACTTT

clone_size: .
d_call: .
j_call: TRBJ2-7
v_call: TRBV24-1
cdr3_aa: CATSATDYSYEQYF
cdr3_nt: TGTGCCACCAGTGCTACTGACTACTCCTACGAGCAGTACTTC

clone_size: .
d_call: .
j_call: TRBJ1-1
v_call: TRBV10-1
cdr3_aa: CARDRGMNTEAFF
cdr3_nt: TGCGCCAGAGACCGGGGAATGAACACTGAAGCTTTCTTT

clone_size: .
d_call: TRBD1
j_call: TRBJ2-3
v_call: TRBV10-1
cdr3_aa: CASSGQGSPTDTQYF
cdr3_nt: TGCGCCAGCAGTGGACAGGGGTCCCCCACAGATACGCAGTATTTT

clone_size: .
d_call: .
j_call: TRBJ2-1
v_call: TRBV6-5
cdr3_aa: CASSYSNGDYNEQFF
cdr3_nt: TGTGCCAGCAGTTACTCGAACGGAGATTACAATGAGCAGTTCTTC

clone_size: many
d_call: .
j_call: TRBJ1-6
v_call: TRBV19
cdr3_aa: CASSNRDTFHSNSPLHF
cdr3_nt: TGTGCCAGTAGTAACCGGGACACGTTTCACTCAAATTCACCCCTCCACTTT

clone_size: .
d_call: .
j_call: TRBJ1-1
v_call: TRBV3-1/TRBV3-2
cdr3_aa: CASSPTGLNTEAFF
cdr3_nt: TGTGCCAGCAGCCCTACAGGGTTGAACACTGAAGCTTTCTTT

clone_size: once
d_call: .
j_call: TRBJ1-2
v_call: TRBV2
cdr3_aa: CASTAGARGYTF
cdr3_nt: TGTGCCAGCACGGCGGGGGCCAGAGGCTACACCTTC

clone_size: .
d_call: .
j_call: TRBJ2-1
v_call: TRBV5-1
cdr3_aa: CASSRGGSNYNEQFF
cdr3_nt: TGCGCCAGCAGCCGTGGGGGGTCCAACTACAATGAGCAGTTCTTC

clone_size: .
d_call: .
j_call: TRBJ2-3
v_call: TRBV5-1
cdr3_aa: CASSLWQGTDTQYF
cdr3_nt: TGCGCCAGCAGCTTGTGGCAGGGCACAGATACGCAGTATTTT

clone_size: .
d_call: .
j_call: TRBJ2-7
v_call: TRBV24-1
cdr3_aa: CATAAGGAYEQYF
cdr3_nt: TGTGCCACCGCCGCGGGCGGAGCCTACGAGCAGTACTTC

clone_size: .
d_call: .
j_call: TRBJ1-2
v_call: TRBV30
cdr3_aa: CAWSGQALNYGYTF
cdr3_nt: TGTGCCTGGAGTGGACAGGCTCTGAACTATGGCTACACCTTC

clone_size: .
d_call: .
j_call: TRBJ1-1
v_call: TRBV19
cdr3_aa: CASSMSSGTEAFF
cdr3_nt: TGTGCCAGTAGTATGAGTTCGGGGACTGAAGCTTTCTTT

clone_size: .
d_call: .
j_call: TRBJ2-5
v_call: TRBV11-2
cdr3_aa: CASSSGDTITETQYF
cdr3_nt: TGTGCCAGCAGCTCCGGGGACACCATCACGGAGACCCAGTACTTC

clone_size: .
d_call: TRBD2
j_call: TRBJ2-5
v_call: TRBV25-1
cdr3_aa: CASSEAGLGQETQYF
cdr3_nt: TGTGCCAGCAGTGAAGCCGGACTAGGTCAAGAGACCCAGTACTTC

clone_size: .
d_call: TRBD1
j_call: TRBJ1-6
v_call: TRBV19
cdr3_aa: CASSRQGVGSPLHF
cdr3_nt: TGTGCCAGTAGTAGACAGGGGGTAGGGTCACCCCTCCACTTT

clone_size: .
d_call: .
j_call: TRBJ2-1
v_call: TRBV7-3
cdr3_aa: CASSLGLQGGLYNEQFF
cdr3_nt: TGTGCCAGCAGCTTAGGACTCCAGGGGGGCCTCTACAATGAGCAGTTCTTC

clone_size: .
d_call: TRBD1
j_call: TRBJ2-7
v_call: TRBV5-1
cdr3_aa: CASSKDRDGSYEQYF
cdr3_nt: TGCGCCAGCAGCAAGGACAGGGATGGTTCCTACGAGCAGTACTTC

clone_size: few
d_call: .
j_call: TRBJ1-6
v_call: TRBV27
cdr3_aa: CASTLALWTVGGVTLHF
cdr3_nt: TGTGCCAGCACGCTAGCTTTGTGGACAGTGGGGGGGGTGACCCTCCACTTT

clone_size: .
d_call: .
j_call: TRBJ2-7
v_call: TRBV2
cdr3_aa: CASSEAWTDRLHEQYF
cdr3_nt: TGTGCCAGCAGTGAAGCGTGGACAGACAGACTCCACGAGCAGTACTTC

clone_size: .
d_call: TRBD1
j_call: TRBJ2-7
v_call: TRBV3-1/TRBV3-2
cdr3_aa: CASSHPGQGSEQYF
cdr3_nt: TGTGCCAGCAGCCACCCGGGACAGGGAAGCGAGCAGTACTTC

clone_size: .
d_call: .
j_call: TRBJ2-2
v_call: TRBV15
cdr3_aa: CATWDSNTGELFF
cdr3_nt: TGTGCCACCTGGGACTCGAACACCGGGGAGCTGTTTTTT

clone_size: .
d_call: .
j_call: TRBJ1-6
v_call: TRBV10-1
cdr3_aa: CASSEGLSSPLHF
cdr3_nt: TGCGCCAGCAGTGAGGGACTCTCTTCACCCCTCCACTTT

clone_size: .
d_call: TRBD2
j_call: TRBJ2-7
v_call: TRBV11-2
cdr3_aa: CASSSLTGLANEQYF
cdr3_nt: TGTGCCAGCAGCTCGCTTACTGGACTAGCCAACGAGCAGTACTTC

clone_size: once
d_call: .
j_call: TRBJ1-5
v_call: TRBV27
cdr3_aa: CASSWEIGQPQHF
cdr3_nt: TGTGCCAGCAGTTGGGAGATTGGTCAGCCCCAGCATTTT

clone_size: few
d_call: TRBD2
j_call: TRBJ2-3
v_call: TRBV5-1
cdr3_aa: CASRRTSGGPTDTQYF
cdr3_nt: TGCGCCAGCAGACGTACTAGCGGGGGACCCACAGATACGCAGTATTTT

clone_size: .
d_call: TRBD1
j_call: TRBJ2-5
v_call: TRBV6-5
cdr3_aa: CASSWDRGQETQYF
cdr3_nt: TGTGCCAGCAGTTGGGACAGGGGGCAAGAGACCCAGTACTTC

clone_size: .
d_call: TRBD2
j_call: TRBJ2-3
v_call: TRBV24-1
cdr3_aa: CATSDFSAGGPDTQYF
cdr3_nt: TGTGCCACCAGTGATTTTTCGGCGGGGGGACCAGATACGCAGTATTTT

clone_size: few
d_call: TRBD1
j_call: TRBJ2-6
v_call: TRBV5-4
cdr3_aa: CASSPAKDRASGANVLTF
cdr3_nt: TGTGCCAGCAGCCCGGCGAAGGACAGGGCTTCTGGGGCCAACGTCCTGACTTTC

clone_size: .
d_call: .
j_call: TRBJ2-4
v_call: TRBV4-1
cdr3_aa: CASSHGPGRDKAKNIQYF
cdr3_nt: TGCGCCAGCAGCCACGGACCTGGCAGGGACAAGGCCAAAAACATTCAGTACTTC

clone_size: .
d_call: TRBD1
j_call: TRBJ1-2
v_call: TRBV27
cdr3_aa: CASSPTGAGGYTF
cdr3_nt: TGTGCCAGCAGTCCGACAGGGGCGGGTGGCTACACCTTC

clone_size: once
d_call: .
j_call: TRBJ2-5
v_call: TRBV5-8
cdr3_aa: CASSFGGQGETQYF
cdr3_nt: TGTGCCAGCAGCTTCGGGGGGCAGGGAGAGACCCAGTACTTC

clone_size: .
d_call: TRBD1
j_call: TRBJ1-2
v_call: TRBV18
cdr3_aa: CASSPPARGLSGGYTF
cdr3_nt: TGTGCCAGCTCACCACCGGCCAGGGGGCTTTCAGGCGGCTACACCTTC

clone_size: few
d_call: .
j_call: TRBJ1-6
v_call: TRBV14
cdr3_aa: CASSPRLNSPLHF
cdr3_nt: TGTGCCAGCAGCCCCAGGTTAAATTCACCCCTCCACTTT

clone_size: .
d_call: .
j_call: TRBJ2-1
v_call: TRBV12-3/TRBV12-4
cdr3_aa: CATRGGREQFF
cdr3_nt: TGTGCAACGAGGGGAGGCCGCGAGCAGTTCTTC

clone_size: .
d_call: .
j_call: TRBJ1-6
v_call: TRBV3-1/TRBV3-2
cdr3_aa: CASSQDRGQSPLHF
cdr3_nt: TGTGCCAGCAGCCAAGACAGGGGACAATCACCCCTCCACTTT

clone_size: .
d_call: TRBD2
j_call: TRBJ2-1
v_call: TRBV14
cdr3_aa: CASSQVYRGERSYYNEQFF
cdr3_nt: TGTGCCAGCAGCCAAGTTTATCGGGGGGAGCGATCCTACTACAATGAGCAGTTCTTC

clone_size: .
d_call: TRBD1
j_call: TRBJ2-3
v_call: TRBV18
cdr3_aa: CASSRGQGITDTQYF
cdr3_nt: TGTGCCAGCTCACGGGGACAGGGTATCACAGATACGCAGTATTTT

clone_size: once
d_call: .
j_call: TRBJ2-3
v_call: TRBV15
cdr3_aa: CATSFRTSDTQYF
cdr3_nt: TGTGCCACCAGCTTTCGGACATCAGATACGCAGTATTTT

clone_size: .
d_call: .
j_call: TRBJ1-2
v_call: TRBV5-1
cdr3_aa: CASSQGQLLRSTYGYTF
cdr3_nt: TGCGCCAGCAGCCAAGGACAGCTCCTCAGGTCTACCTATGGCTACACCTTC

clone_size: .
d_call: .
j_call: TRBJ2-7
v_call: TRBV27
cdr3_aa: CASSRQVPDLYEQYF
cdr3_nt: TGTGCCAGCAGTCGACAGGTGCCGGACCTCTACGAGCAGTACTTC

clone_size: once
d_call: TRBD2
j_call: TRBJ2-7
v_call: TRBV9
cdr3_aa: CASSADSGGAYEQYF
cdr3_nt: TGTGCCAGCAGCGCCGACAGCGGGGGGGCCTACGAGCAGTACTTC

clone_size: .
d_call: .
j_call: TRBJ2-5
v_call: TRBV7-9
cdr3_aa: CASSPRGRGVIGKETQYF
cdr3_nt: TGTGCCAGCAGCCCCCGGGGCAGGGGGGTGATTGGGAAAGAGACCCAGTACTTC

clone_size: .
d_call: .
j_call: TRBJ1-2
v_call: TRBV11-1
cdr3_aa: CASSLQGNGYTF
cdr3_nt: TGTGCCAGCAGCTTACAGGGGAATGGCTACACCTTC

clone_size: .
d_call: TRBD1
j_call: TRBJ2-3
v_call: TRBV7-2
cdr3_aa: CASSLWVGQGVADTQYF
cdr3_nt: TGTGCCAGCAGCTTATGGGTGGGACAGGGGGTGGCAGATACGCAGTATTTT

clone_size: many
d_call: .
j_call: TRBJ2-7
v_call: TRBV7-9
cdr3_aa: CASSNLTWQGGLYEQYF
cdr3_nt: TGTGCCAGCAGTAATCTTACTTGGCAGGGGGGTTTGTACGAGCAGTACTTC

clone_size: .
d_call: .
j_call: TRBJ1-2
v_call: TRBV4-1
cdr3_aa: CASTRGTEANYGYTF
cdr3_nt: TGCGCCAGCACCCGCGGGACTGAAGCTAACTATGGCTACACCTTC

clone_size: few
d_call: .
j_call: TRBJ1-2
v_call: TRBV28
cdr3_aa: CASGGGADYGYTF
cdr3_nt: TGTGCCAGCGGTGGGGGGGCGGACTATGGCTACACCTTC

clone_size: .
d_call: TRBD2
j_call: TRBJ2-5
v_call: TRBV9
cdr3_aa: CASSVHSGGARETQYF
cdr3_nt: TGTGCCAGCAGCGTACACAGCGGGGGGGCCCGGGAGACCCAGTACTTC

clone_size: .
d_call: TRBD2
j_call: TRBJ2-1
v_call: TRBV6-5
cdr3_aa: CASRLAGGHNEQFF
cdr3_nt: TGTGCCAGCAGGTTAGCGGGGGGGCACAATGAGCAGTTCTTC

clone_size: .
d_call: .
j_call: TRBJ2-7
v_call: TRBV5-1
cdr3_aa: CASSQEGSSYEQYF
cdr3_nt: TGCGCCAGCAGCCAGGAGGGGAGCTCCTACGAGCAGTACTTC

clone_size: .
d_call: .
j_call: TRBJ1-5
v_call: TRBV19
cdr3_aa: CATSAVGNQPQHF
cdr3_nt: TGTGCCACCTCAGCGGTGGGAAATCAGCCCCAGCATTTT

clone_size: once
d_call: .
j_call: TRBJ2-7
v_call: TRBV19
cdr3_aa: CASSYRKGDSYEQYF
cdr3_nt: TGTGCCAGTAGTTACAGGAAGGGTGACTCCTACGAGCAGTACTTC

clone_size: .
d_call: .
j_call: TRBJ1-1
v_call: TRBV7-2
cdr3_aa: CASSFIGRKMNTEAFF
cdr3_nt: TGTGCCAGCAGCTTCATAGGGAGAAAAATGAACACTGAAGCTTTCTTT